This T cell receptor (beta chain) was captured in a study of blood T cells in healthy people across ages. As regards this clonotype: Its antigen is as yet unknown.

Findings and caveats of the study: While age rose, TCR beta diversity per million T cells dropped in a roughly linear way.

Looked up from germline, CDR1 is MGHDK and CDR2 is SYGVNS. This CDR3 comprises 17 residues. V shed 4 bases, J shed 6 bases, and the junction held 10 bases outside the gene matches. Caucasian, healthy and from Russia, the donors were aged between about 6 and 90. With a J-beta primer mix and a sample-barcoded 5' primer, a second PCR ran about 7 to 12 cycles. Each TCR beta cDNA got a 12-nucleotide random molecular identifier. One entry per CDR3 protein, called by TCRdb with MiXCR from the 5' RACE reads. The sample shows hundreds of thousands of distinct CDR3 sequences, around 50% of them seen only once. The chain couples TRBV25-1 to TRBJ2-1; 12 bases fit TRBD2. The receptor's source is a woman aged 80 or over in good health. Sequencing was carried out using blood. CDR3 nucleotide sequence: TGTGCCAGCAGTGGAATCTCGACTAGCGGGGGTCTCAATGAGCAGTTCTTC. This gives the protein CASSGISTSGGLNEQFF.